The source of this TCR beta chain is a study of long-term antiretroviral therapy in people with HIV (dated by TCRdb to 2021 to 2024). About the investigation overall: Collection of the earliest samples took place about a decade ahead of the 2015 WHO recommendation for immediate ART, at a time when ART was typically delayed until CD4 counts fell. Whether ART initiation and durable HIV suppression were associated with changes in peripheral blood TRB repertoire composition and diversity was tested in a retrospective serial study. The cohort contributed under 200 cryopreserved PBMC samples from 30 adults with confirmed HIV infection, collected serially over a mean of about six years (range 1-12). Among the 25 to 35 participants with HIV, eleven to twelve were female. No cross-contamination during QIAcube processing was shown when test extractions of a monoclonal T-cell line were performed alongside 25 to 35 polyclonal samples. Summary of the overall study and its limitations: Inferences about post-ART repertoire changes were limited because no data were available on ART adherence, viral resistance or therapy changes. Because pre-ART samples had limited cell numbers, profiling was done on unsorted PBMC rather than on sorted CD4+ and CD8+ T cells. Expanded TRB clones identified before ART initiation dominated the repertoire across all time points, though the dominance fluctuated and decreased in many PLHIV after ART. The samples span the years 2004 to 2017, and the ART regimens used at that time may not be as effective as current regimens. A significant increase in TRB diversity was found to be associated with ART initiation, although TRB diversity was observed to remain significantly below that of transplant donor controls even after long-term ART. Owing to limited PBMC availability, only the TCR beta chain was sequenced, without alpha chain pairing. HIV repertoires had narrower CDR3 length ranges than controls, and the network structure suggested an antigen-experienced repertoire that shifted only slightly toward naive after ART.

CDR1 SEHNR and CDR2 FQNEAQ were looked up in the germline V gene (reference sequence). At the junction V is shortened by 5 bases and J by 0 bases, with 20 bases in between. The CDR3 spans 18 residues, from the cysteine through the phenylalanine. Only the CDR3 region is kept as DNA, spanning 54 bases read in frame from base 1. This clone showed up just a few times. Its antigen has not been determined. The sample holds no much larger clone one base away, and base qualities are not on file. Participants were included only if at least one PBMC sample before ART initiation and at least two post-ART samples were available. Treatment was received in the United States of America by all participants with HIV. Before DNA extraction, cryopreserved samples containing 1-10 million PBMC were thawed and washed. At the time of the earliest PBMC sample, participants with HIV were aged between roughly 20 and 54 years. PBMC samples were contributed by each participant from 1-4 timepoints before ART initiation and 2-8 timepoints after ART initiation, with a median of 7 samples. For every participant, serial HIV viral load, CD4+ T-cell count, ART history and demographic data were obtained. Genomic DNA was extracted from unsorted PBMC with a Qiagen kit on a QIAcube, processed in batches of 12 samples.

The immunoSEQ hsTCRB v3.0 assay was used at survey level resolution for TRB variable region sequencing. The target sequencing depth for TRB was roughly 40,000-55,000 T-cell genomes per sample. Pooled TRB libraries were sequenced on an Illumina MiSeq with a v3 150-cycle kit. The study's own analysis went as follows. Analysis of repertoires was carried out in R inside a reproducible Nextflow workflow spanning QC, data transformation and analysis. LymphoSeq2, an R package for exploring AIRR-Seq data, was used to implement custom analyses. A few samples yielding fewer than 5000 total TRB sequences were excluded, leaving about 190 analyzed HIV repertoires. Among the 188 retained HIV repertoires, 55 to 65 were collected before ART initiation and roughly 130 were collected after ART initiation. Each repertoire was downsampled to 5000 TRB nucleotide sequences, and summary statistics were averaged across 100 downsampling iterations. Only TRB sequences with CDR3 regions of at least seven amino acids were retained for analysis. Two measures captured diversity: a Shannon entropy-derived clonality score and the Gini coefficient. In the repertoire networks, any two of the top 5000 CDR3 amino acid sequences were connected whenever the two sequences differed by an edit distance of one. GLIPH2 predicted antigen specificity groups and MHC restriction for TRB CDR3 amino acid sequences. CDR3 amino acid sequences were matched against VDJdb and McPAS-TCR to flag known CMV, EBV, HIV or tissue antigen associations. Pre-ART, post-ART and control groups were compared with Wilcoxon signed-rank tests and Holm-Bonferroni correction. TCRdb took over this immuneACCESS table, retaining in-frame rearrangements with V and J assigned. Such tables are incomplete; in checked studies, under half of the missing clones stem from an unresolved V gene, and the remainder is unexplained. For V, J and clone size, that table is used; D and trimming come from the DNA. This sample comprises approximately 25,000 clones, around three quarters of them detected only once. The leading ten clones occupy over 8% of the sample.

The V gene is TRBV7-9 and the J gene is TRBJ1-5; the best D guess is TRBD1, with 5 bases matching. The source material was unsorted PBMCs, sampled 1.2 years after starting antiretroviral therapy. This receptor was identified in a woman in her 40s with HIV. The CDR3 corresponds to CASSIDEGAGHSNQPQHF. The nucleotide sequence reads as follows: TGTGCCAGCAGCATAGACGAAGGGGCAGGGCATAGCAATCAGCCCCAGCATTTT.